This T cell receptor beta chain was recorded in a study of T cell repertoires in cytomegalovirus infection. Overall study: CMV infection together with matching HLA type was indicated by public TCR beta signatures. Points from the study as a whole: Clonotype analysis showed dominance of the ex vivo response by HLA-C-restricted CMV-specific TCR beta clonotypes. Cumulative public TCR beta family frequency identified CMV carriers with the relevant HLA.

This clonotype was seen many times. The antigen is unknown. Using its own MiXCR run on the reads, TCRdb lists one record per CDR3 protein. Among hundreds of thousands of distinct CDR3 sequences listed, 35% to 45% were seen once. The ends were cut back, 10 bases at V and 7 bases at J, with 17 bases in the middle. The CDR3 length is 12 residues. The chain uses TRBV12-3 or TRBV12-4 and TRBJ2-7, with D possibly being TRBD1 or TRBD2 (5 bases each). Material for sequencing was PBMCs. This TCR derives from a human donor in good health (CMV status not recorded). Some clones in this sample may be carry-over from other donors' samples. This CDR3 reads CATGLSGREQYF. CDR3 in DNA: TGTGCCACGGGGCTGAGTGGTCGGGAGCAGTACTTC.